This paragraph covers one TCR beta chain sequence. Its antigen is unidentified. V was pared by 2 bases and J by 8 bases, with 18 bases between. CDR3 length: 15 amino acids. The germline gives CDR1 KGHSH, CDR2 LQKENI. The data stem from a study of shared clonotypes between healthy human individuals. The study, taken as a whole, reports: The study drew on few donors, limiting represented genetic and exposure-history diversity. The sharing of 4% to 5.5% of naive CD4 clonotypes was seen across a few donors.

The method was immunoSEQ multiplex PCR; TCRdb's version includes in-frame clones alone and lacks a portion of them. Of roughly 700,000 clones listed, 74% are singletons. The V and J genes are TRBV18 and TRBJ2-5; possibly TRBD2 for D (5 bases). The clonotype was recovered from a woman aged 25 to 39 in good health. The sequenced material came from memory CD4+ T cells sorted from blood. Documented subset: CD45RA-negative fraction. CDR3 in DNA: TGTGCCAGCTCACCAAGTCTAACTCGGGAAGGAACCCAGTACTTC. Its protein is CASSPSLTREGTQYF.